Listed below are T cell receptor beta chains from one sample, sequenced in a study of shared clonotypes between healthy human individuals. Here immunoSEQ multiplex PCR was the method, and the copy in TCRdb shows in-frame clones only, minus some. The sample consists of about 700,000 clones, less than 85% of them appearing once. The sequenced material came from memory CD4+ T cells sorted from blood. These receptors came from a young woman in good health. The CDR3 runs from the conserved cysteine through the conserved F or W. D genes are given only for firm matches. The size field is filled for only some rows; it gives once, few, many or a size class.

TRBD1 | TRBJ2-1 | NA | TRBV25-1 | CANFRGDRYYNEQFF | TGTGCCAATTTCAGGGGGGACAGGTACTACAATGAGCAGTTCTTC
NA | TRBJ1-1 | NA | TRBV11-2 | CASSNVRSFEAFF | TGTGCCAGCAGCAACGTGCGTTCGTTTGAAGCTTTCTTT
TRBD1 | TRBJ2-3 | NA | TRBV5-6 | CASSLLLGTATDTQYF | TGTGCCAGCAGCCTACTCCTCGGGACAGCCACAGATACGCAGTATTTT
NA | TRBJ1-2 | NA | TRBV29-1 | CSVEGAGPYGYTF | TGCAGCGTTGAGGGAGCGGGGCCTTATGGCTACACCTTC
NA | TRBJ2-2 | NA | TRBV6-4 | CASRMTGPREGELFF | TGTGCCAGCAGGATGACAGGTCCCCGGGAAGGGGAGCTGTTTTTT
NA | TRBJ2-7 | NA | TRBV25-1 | CASSASATYEQYF | TGTGCCAGCAGTGCGTCGGCCACCTACGAGCAGTACTTC
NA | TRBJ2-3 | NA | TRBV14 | CASSEETRFTDTQYF | TGTGCCAGCAGCGAGGAAACACGTTTCACAGATACGCAGTATTTT
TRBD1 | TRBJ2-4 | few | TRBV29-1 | CSVGQGTTKNIQYF | TGCAGCGTCGGACAGGGGACGACCAAAAACATTCAGTACTTC
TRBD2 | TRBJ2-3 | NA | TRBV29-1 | CSVELSGRMEDTQYF | TGCAGCGTGGAACTTAGCGGGAGAATGGAGGATACGCAGTATTTT
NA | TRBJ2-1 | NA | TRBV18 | CASSPPPAYNEQFF | TGTGCCAGCTCACCTCCTCCAGCCTACAATGAGCAGTTCTTC
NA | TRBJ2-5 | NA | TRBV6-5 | CATWNPRETQYF | TGTGCCACCTGGAACCCGAGAGAGACCCAGTACTTC
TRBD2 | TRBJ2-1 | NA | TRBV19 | CASSRGGSYNEQFF | TGTGCCAGTAGTAGGGGGGGCTCCTACAATGAGCAGTTCTTC
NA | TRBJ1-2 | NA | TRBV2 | CASSEVGTRDGYTF | TGTGCCAGCAGTGAAGTGGGGACACGGGATGGCTACACCTTC
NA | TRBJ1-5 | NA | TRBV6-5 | CASSTQGNQPQHF | TGTGCCAGCAGTACACAGGGCAATCAGCCCCAGCATTTT
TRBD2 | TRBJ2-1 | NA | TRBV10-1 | CASSVPGLAGGTNEQFF | TGCGCCAGCAGTGTACCGGGACTAGCGGGAGGGACGAATGAGCAGTTCTTC
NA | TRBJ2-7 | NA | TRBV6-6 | CASSWGSSYEQYF | TGTGCCAGCAGCTGGGGTAGCTCCTACGAGCAGTACTTC
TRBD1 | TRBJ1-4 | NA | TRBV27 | CASSGTGALFNEKLFF | TGTGCCAGCAGCGGGACAGGCGCCCTGTTTAATGAAAAACTGTTTTTT
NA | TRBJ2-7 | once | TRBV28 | CASSSADLMNEQYF | TGTGCCAGCAGTTCTGCGGACCTGATGAACGAGCAGTACTTC
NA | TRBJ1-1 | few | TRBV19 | CASRHVRDSGGEAFF | TGTGCCAGTAGACACGTGAGGGACTCCGGGGGCGAAGCTTTCTTT
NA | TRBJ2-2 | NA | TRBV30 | CAWSLGRTSNTGELFF | TGTGCCTGGAGTTTAGGTAGGACATCGAACACCGGGGAGCTGTTTTTT
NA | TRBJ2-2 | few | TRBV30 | CAWSVFGSEVGELFF | TGTGCCTGGAGTGTATTCGGGAGTGAAGTCGGGGAGCTGTTTTTT
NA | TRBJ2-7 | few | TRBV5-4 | CASNRGREQYF | TGTGCCAGCAATCGGGGGCGGGAGCAGTACTTC